This T cell receptor beta chain was sequenced during a study of breast tumors, draining lymph nodes, adjacent tissues. Samples came from axillary lymph nodes draining the breast cancer. One entry per CDR3 protein results from TCRdb running MiXCR on the multiplex PCR reads. The sample gives about 200,000 distinct CDR3 sequences, around a third of which show up once; about 4.3% is in the top ten. Germline CDR1 reads KGHSH; CDR2 reads LQKENI. CDR3 length: 12 amino acids. The V gene lost 4 bases and the J gene lost 10 bases, with 13 bases spanning the gap. The chain has TRBV18 and TRBJ1-1; a weak D match, TRBD1 (5 bases). The TCR was taken from a female donor with breast cancer. Some clones in this sample may be carry-over from other donors' samples. Sequenced material: axillary lymph node tissue. CDR3 in DNA: TGTGCCAGCTCACGGGTCGGCGGGGGAGCTTTCTTT. The encoded protein is CASSRVGGGAFF.